This is a list of T cell receptor beta chains from one sample in a study of a mutant IDH1 vaccine in newly diagnosed glioma. Their antigens remain unidentified. The assay was immunoSEQ multiplex PCR, and TCRdb's table has in-frame clones only and misses some. This sample has some 55,000 clones, with over 80% found just once. Specimen: PBMCs, collected from a glioma patient whose treatment included an IDH1 peptide vaccine. These TCRs come from a woman in her thirties or forties with glioma. The CDR3 runs from the conserved cysteine through the conserved F or W. The order of the fields is D gene, J gene, V gene, clone size, CDR3 DNA, CDR3 protein. D genes are given only for firm matches. For some rows the clone size is stated as once, few or many, or as a class when expanded; others skip it.

d_call: TRBD2
j_call: TRBJ2-3
v_call: TRBV7-6
clone_size: once
cdr3_nt: TGTGCCAGCAGCTCGCCCGGGACTATTTATGATACGCAGTATTTT
cdr3_aa: CASSSPGTIYDTQYF

d_call: TRBD2
j_call: TRBJ2-7
v_call: TRBV9
clone_size: .
cdr3_nt: TGTGCCAGCAGCGTAGGTTCTAGTCAGCATAGCGGGGGGGCGCAGTACTTC
cdr3_aa: CASSVGSSQHSGGAQYF

d_call: .
j_call: TRBJ2-2
v_call: TRBV5-8
clone_size: .
cdr3_nt: TGTGCCAGCAGCTCAACCGGGGAGCTGTTTTTT
cdr3_aa: CASSSTGELFF

d_call: TRBD1
j_call: TRBJ2-1
v_call: TRBV6-5
clone_size: .
cdr3_nt: TGTGCCAGCAGTTACTTCGGACAGGGGACCTACAATGAGCAGTTCTTC
cdr3_aa: CASSYFGQGTYNEQFF

d_call: .
j_call: TRBJ1-1
v_call: TRBV5-5
clone_size: .
cdr3_nt: TGTGCCAGCAGCTTGTTGCTGTCTGCGGAAGCTTTCTTT
cdr3_aa: CASSLLLSAEAFF

d_call: TRBD1
j_call: TRBJ1-4
v_call: TRBV15
clone_size: .
cdr3_nt: TGTGCCACCAGCAGAGACACGTTGACGGGACAGGGGGCCCCAAATGAAAAACTGTTTTTT
cdr3_aa: CATSRDTLTGQGAPNEKLFF

d_call: TRBD1
j_call: TRBJ1-1
v_call: TRBV7-9
clone_size: .
cdr3_nt: TGTGCCAGCAGGGCCGGGACAGGGGGTAGGGACACTGAAGCTTTCTTT
cdr3_aa: CASRAGTGGRDTEAFF

d_call: TRBD1
j_call: TRBJ1-2
v_call: TRBV29-1
clone_size: .
cdr3_nt: TGCAGCGTTGGGACAGGGGCTAACTATGGCTACACCTTC
cdr3_aa: CSVGTGANYGYTF

d_call: .
j_call: TRBJ2-5
v_call: TRBV9
clone_size: .
cdr3_nt: TGTGCCAGCAGCCCCGGGGGTGGGACGGTGCAAGAGACCCAGTACTTC
cdr3_aa: CASSPGGGTVQETQYF

d_call: TRBD1
j_call: TRBJ1-1
v_call: TRBV7-9
clone_size: .
cdr3_nt: TGTGCCAGCAGCCTTTACAGAACCGGGACAGCTTCTGAAGCTTTCTTT
cdr3_aa: CASSLYRTGTASEAFF

d_call: .
j_call: TRBJ2-3
v_call: TRBV7-2
clone_size: .
cdr3_nt: TGTGCCAGCAGCTTAGGGACTAGCACAGATACGCAGTATTTT
cdr3_aa: CASSLGTSTDTQYF

d_call: .
j_call: TRBJ1-1
v_call: TRBV20-1
clone_size: .
cdr3_nt: TGCAGTGCTAGAGATGGGCGTGGGGCTTTCTTT
cdr3_aa: CSARDGRGAFF

d_call: TRBD1
j_call: TRBJ1-5
v_call: TRBV6-4
clone_size: few
cdr3_nt: TGTGCCAGCAGTGACCATGGGGACAGAGGGCAGCCCCAGCATTTT
cdr3_aa: CASSDHGDRGQPQHF

d_call: .
j_call: TRBJ1-4
v_call: TRBV6-5
clone_size: .
cdr3_nt: TGTGCCAGCAGTTACTCGTTTACAGGCTCTGATGAAAAACTGTTTTTT
cdr3_aa: CASSYSFTGSDEKLFF

d_call: TRBD2
j_call: TRBJ2-1
v_call: TRBV5-1
clone_size: .
cdr3_nt: TGCGCCAGCAGCCCCCGGACTAGCGGGGGGCCCTACAATGAGCAGTTCTTC
cdr3_aa: CASSPRTSGGPYNEQFF

d_call: TRBD1
j_call: TRBJ2-7
v_call: TRBV4-1
clone_size: .
cdr3_nt: TGCGCCAGCAGCCCCGGCCAGGGGGCAATGTCCTACGAGCAGTACTTC
cdr3_aa: CASSPGQGAMSYEQYF

d_call: .
j_call: TRBJ1-5
v_call: TRBV10-3
clone_size: .
cdr3_nt: TGTGCCATCAGTGCTGATTATAGCAATCAGCCCCAGCATTTT
cdr3_aa: CAISADYSNQPQHF

d_call: .
j_call: TRBJ1-1
v_call: TRBV13
clone_size: .
cdr3_nt: TGTGCCAGCAGCTTAGGCAGGGCCAACACTGAAGCTTTCTTT
cdr3_aa: CASSLGRANTEAFF

d_call: .
j_call: TRBJ1-4
v_call: TRBV7-6
clone_size: .
cdr3_nt: TGTGCCAGCAGCCGCTCACTCAATGAAAAACTGTTTTTT
cdr3_aa: CASSRSLNEKLFF

d_call: TRBD2
j_call: TRBJ2-3
v_call: TRBV6-6
clone_size: .
cdr3_nt: TGTGCCAGCAGTTACTCCGGCGGGGGGATCACAGATACGCAGTATTTT
cdr3_aa: CASSYSGGGITDTQYF

d_call: TRBD2
j_call: TRBJ2-5
v_call: TRBV4-3
clone_size: .
cdr3_nt: TGCGCCAGCAGCCAAGATCTAGGACTAGCTGGGGAGACCCAGTACTTC
cdr3_aa: CASSQDLGLAGETQYF

d_call: TRBD1
j_call: TRBJ2-7
v_call: TRBV10-1
clone_size: .
cdr3_nt: TGCGCCAGCAGTAGGGACAGGGCAAGCTCCTACGAGCAGTACTTC
cdr3_aa: CASSRDRASSYEQYF